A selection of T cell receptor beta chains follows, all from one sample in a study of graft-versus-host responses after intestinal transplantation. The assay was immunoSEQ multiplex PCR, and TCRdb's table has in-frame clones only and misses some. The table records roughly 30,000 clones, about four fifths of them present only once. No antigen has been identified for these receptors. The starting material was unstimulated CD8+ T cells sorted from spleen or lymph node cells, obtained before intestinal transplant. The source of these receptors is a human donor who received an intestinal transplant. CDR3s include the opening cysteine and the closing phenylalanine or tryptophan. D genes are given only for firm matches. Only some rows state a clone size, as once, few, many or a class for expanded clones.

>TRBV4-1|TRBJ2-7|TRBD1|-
TGCGCCAGCAGCCATTCATACGGACAGGGCTACGAGCAGTACTTC
CASSHSYGQGYEQYF
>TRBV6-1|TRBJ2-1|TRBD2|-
TGTGCCAGCAGTGAAGCGGGACTAGCGGGGTACAATGAGCAGTTCTTC
CASSEAGLAGYNEQFF
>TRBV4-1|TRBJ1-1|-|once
TGCGCCAGCAGCCAAGCACCTACAGGGACCACTGAAGCTTTCTTT
CASSQAPTGTTEAFF
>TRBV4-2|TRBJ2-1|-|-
TGTGCCAGCAGCGGCCGGGACTTCAGCTCCTACAATGAGCAGTTCTTC
CASSGRDFSSYNEQFF
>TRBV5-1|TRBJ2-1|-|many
TGTGCCAGCAGCTTGGAGCCCCCTTATGAGCAGTTCTTC
CASSLEPPYEQFF
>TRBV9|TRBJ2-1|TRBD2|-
TGTGCCAGCAGCGTGGGGACTAGCGGGAGCTCCTACAATGAGCAGTTCTTC
CASSVGTSGSSYNEQFF
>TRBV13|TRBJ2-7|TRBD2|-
TGTGCCAGCAGCCCCCCGGGACTAGCGTACGAGCAGTACTTC
CASSPPGLAYEQYF
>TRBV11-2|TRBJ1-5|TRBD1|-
TGTGCCAGCAGCTTTACAGGGGGCAATCAGCCCCAGCATTTT
CASSFTGGNQPQHF
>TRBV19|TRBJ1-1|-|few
TGTGCCAGTAGTATATTAGGGGGGGCGAGGACTGAAGCTTTCTTT
CASSILGGARTEAFF
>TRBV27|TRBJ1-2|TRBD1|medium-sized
TGTGCCAGCAGTCCCCGACAGGGGACCTTCAACTATGGCTACACCTTC
CASSPRQGTFNYGYTF
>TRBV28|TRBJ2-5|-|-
TGTGCCAGCAGTACCCGACAGCCAGGGGACCAAGAGACCCAGTACTTC
CASSTRQPGDQETQYF
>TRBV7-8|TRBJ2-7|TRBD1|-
TGTGCCAGCAGCTCGGGACAGGGGCCGAGGGAGCAGTACTTC
CASSSGQGPREQYF
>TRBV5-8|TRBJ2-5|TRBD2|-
TGTGCCAGCAGCTTGGATGGACTAGCGTACGAGACCCAGTACTTC
CASSLDGLAYETQYF
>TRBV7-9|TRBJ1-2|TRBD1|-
TGTGCCAGCAGCCCCACGTGGACAGGGGACGGAAACTATGGCTACACCTTC
CASSPTWTGDGNYGYTF
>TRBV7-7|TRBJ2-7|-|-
TGTGCCAGCAGCTTAGGGGCGGGGGCGACCTACGAGCAGTACTTC
CASSLGAGATYEQYF
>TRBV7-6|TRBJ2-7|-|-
TGTGCCAGCAGCCCTACAGCCTACGAGCAGTACTTC
CASSPTAYEQYF
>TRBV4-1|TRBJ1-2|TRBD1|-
TGCGCCAGCAGCCAAACGACAGGGATCTATGGCTACACCTTC
CASSQTTGIYGYTF
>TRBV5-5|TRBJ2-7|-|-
TGTGCCAGCAGCTTGATTCCCCGGGACTCCTCCTACGAGCAGTACTTC
CASSLIPRDSSYEQYF
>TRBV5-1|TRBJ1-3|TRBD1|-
TGCGCCAGCGGGGACAGGGAGAGAGGATCTGGAAACACCATATATTTT
CASGDRERGSGNTIYF
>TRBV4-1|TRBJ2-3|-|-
TGCGCCAGCAGCCAAGCCCCGCGGGCCGATACGCAGTATTTT
CASSQAPRADTQYF